The text below deals with one T cell receptor (beta chain). Then a second PCR, running roughly 7 to 11 cycles, was carried out with a sample-barcoded 5' primer and a J-beta primer mix. TCRdb re-analysed the 5' RACE reads in MiXCR, keeping a single row per CDR3 protein. The sample has over 600,000 distinct CDR3 sequences, 35% to 60% seen once. The data stem from a study of blood T cells in healthy people across ages. Germline V gene data show CDR1 as LNHNV and CDR2 as YYDKDF (reference sequence). This CDR3 contains 14 residues. The chain is built from TRBV15 and TRBJ2-5; TRBD1 matches 7 bases. The better agreement between TRBJ2-7 and the DNA end casts doubt on the J call. Specimen: blood. The sequence came from a man older than 75 in good health. This CDR3 is CATSLRQGNNEQYF. Written as DNA, the CDR3 is TGTGCCACCAGCCTCAGACAGGGTAACAACGAGCAGTACTTC.